This TCR beta chain was sequenced in a study of cytomegalovirus exposure and HLA in healthy donors (dated by TCRdb to 2015 to 2018). About the study as a whole: An earlier analysis of some 550 of the donors reported approximately 270 Gb of sequence data and some 120 million unique TCR beta sequences from around 200 million T cells. An early release that covered approximately 600 HLA-typed donors contained approximately 300 gigabases of sequencing data and roughly 84 million unique TCR sequences. Among the 398 genotyped donors, 75% to 90% belonged to the genetic ancestry cluster associated with self-reported Caucasian donors. The study aimed to test whether signatures of past pathogen exposure could be identified by cataloging public T cell receptors. The study used immunosequencing to profile the T cell repertoires of some 600 subjects and linked those repertoires to cytomegalovirus serostatus. Along with the approximately 670-subject first cohort, a separate validation cohort of over a hundred different subjects was used. To predict cytomegalovirus infection status, the study brought together high-throughput TCR immunosequencing, statistical association of individual TCRs with disease status, and machine learning. A later analysis re-analyzed previously published TCR beta repertoires from 600 to 850 donors and added high-resolution HLA genotyping to study TCR occurrence patterns. Rather than drawing on any new phenotypic data, the later analysis identified candidate immune exposures from TCR beta sequences and the way those sequences occurred across donors. To decide whether each TCR beta V gene segment behaved as functional or pseudogenic, an earlier analysis of some 540 of the donors relied on high-throughput TCR beta sequencing. Donor age, sex, ethnicity and CMV serostatus were compiled together with the repertoire data. Genome-wide SNP genotypes for about 65% of the roughly 670 donors were used in a later genetic analysis, which treated that subset as a discovery cohort. Every discovery cohort repertoire had been produced on one sequencing platform. Both class I and class II loci were covered by HLA typing, at four-digit resolution. Typing coverage varied by locus: about 629-640 donors for A, B, C, DRB1 and DQB1; about 520 for DQA1; over 600 for DPA1; some 470 for DPB1. Because of strong linkage in the cohort, roughly five DR-DQ haplotypes were treated as single units for association and clustering. Among several hundred genotyped donors of the cohort, an average of approximately 240,000 unique TCR beta nucleotide sequences was sequenced per donor, of which about 19% were non-productive. What the research found in general, with its limitations: A further reported finding was that TCR beta sequences accurately predicted the HLA-A and HLA-B alleles for most subjects in the first cohort. In a later genetic analysis, fewer N-insertions in productive TCRs were reported among donors in an Asian-associated ancestry cluster than the approximately 670-donor mean. The authors suggested that the approach could potentially be extended to other disease states and immunological phenotypes. Correlated functional status among segregating V segments might reflect linkage disequilibrium, but an unknown experimental factor could not be ruled out. Immune exposure information for the cohort was limited to CMV serostatus. According to a later analysis, most CMV-associated TCR beta chains appeared to be HLA-restricted, and the HLA associations seemed to be driven largely by CMV exposure. A group of highly shared sequence variants was considered likely to be a technical artifact of the sequencing pipeline. Presence/absence analyses assumed roughly uniform sequencing depth across donors, an assumption that may not hold. Because HLA typing was missing for some donors at each locus, association tests included only the typed subset. A later analysis associated 17,000 or so TCR beta sequences with specific HLA alleles at a false discovery rate of 0.05. In the study, some 160 TCR beta chains were listed as associated with cytomegalovirus. In an earlier analysis of 450 to 750 of the donors, most TCR beta V segments appeared in productive rearrangements about 87% or about 30% of the time, broadly matching IMGT annotations. Several of the top co-occurrence clusters appeared to be linked to parvovirus B19, influenza, CMV and Epstein-Barr virus, according to a later analysis. In a later analysis, HLA-associated TCR beta chains showed more clonal expansion and lower generation probabilities than non-associated chains that were equally common. The classifier was reported to diagnose cytomegalovirus status with high specificity and sensitivity in both the original cohort and the validation cohort. In a later analysis, the rate of TCR association differed among HLA loci, with DRB1 alleles having the most associated TCRs and HLA-C alleles having the fewest. The 87-base-pair reads could not distinguish some IMGT-functional V segments, including TRBV6-2 and TRBV6-3, so those segments were excluded. Only TCR beta chains were sequenced in this cohort, and the absence of alpha or paired-chain data limited detectable features. Three of the identified cytomegalovirus-associated TCR beta chains were confirmed in vitro to be specific for cytomegalovirus antigens. V-gene and J-gene trimming of TCR beta chains was associated with a missense DCLRE1C variant in a later genetic analysis, and the association was replicated in an independent cohort. When HLA alleles, especially DR and DQ, strongly co-occurred, attributing TCR associations to individual alleles was difficult. Most TCR sequences were observed very rarely across donors, whereas some public TCRs were present in many individuals. Because counts were too low, some 17 rarely observed V segments, including chromosome 9 orphons, were left out of the earlier analysis of approximately 500 of the donors.

About this clone: Its antigen remains undetermined.

The cohort comprised 550 to 700 healthy bone marrow donors. At the time of sampling, every cohort member was nominally healthy, though immune exposures that went unrecorded were likely present. The donor tested CMV seronegative and was one of the 352 seronegative cohort members. A peripheral blood sample was collected from each donor, and TCR beta sequencing was performed on peripheral blood mononuclear cells. Genomic DNA extraction from the blood cell samples was performed with the Qiagen DNeasy Blood Extraction Kit. The germline V gene gives CDR1 as ENHRY and CDR2 as SYGVKD. For this chain, trimming is 3 bases at the V end and 0 bases at the J end, and the number of junction bases without a gene match is 6. Taken from cysteine to phenylalanine, the CDR3 has 16 residues. The CDR3 DNA has 48 bases and is translated from base 1. The receptor library was made with the immunoSEQ multiplex PCR assay. A mixture of 60 forward primers for TCR Vbeta segments and 13 reverse primers for TCR Jbeta segments was used in the multiplex PCR. Amplification of the CDR3 region of rearranged TCR beta genes was performed with a multiplex PCR assay on genomic DNA. The amplified TCR beta libraries were sequenced on the Illumina HiSeq System as 87-base-pair reads. On the authors' methods: A later analysis counted tens of millions of unique TCR beta chains across the 666 repertoires, and around 9.9 million of these chains were shared by at least two donors. A nearest-neighbor algorithm error-corrected the raw reads and collapsed the reads into unique sequences, merging closely related sequences to remove PCR and sequencing errors. To assign V, D and J gene segments, CDR3 sequences were aligned to IMGT reference sequences. Each retained sequence needed at least a six-nucleotide match to both a V gene segment and a J gene segment. A rearrangement was called productive if the CDR3 had no stop codons and remained in frame with V and J, and every other rearrangement was called non-productive. Following IMGT convention, CDR3 was defined as the stretch from the second conserved V-encoded cysteine to the conserved J-encoded phenylalanine. The earlier analysis of approximately 500 of the donors excluded sequences that lacked an unambiguous match to a single V gene segment. An earlier analysis of 500 to 600 of the donors classified V segments as functional when productive rearrangements were above 56.7% and as segregating when the standard deviation between donors was above 5%. A statistical classification framework was built for diagnosing cytomegalovirus status from the catalog of TCR beta chain sequences. V and J gene assignment, in a later analysis, came from comparing TCR nucleotide sequences with IMGT/GENE-DB human TR gene sequences. The TCRdist pipeline was used in a later analysis to assign CDR3 sequences and most-parsimonious VDJ recombination scenarios. A later analysis defined each TCR beta chain by its CDR3 amino acid sequence plus V-gene family, and excluded reads lacking a unique V-gene family. As a way to deal with suspected cross-contamination and a sequencing artifact, a later analysis dropped over 550 nucleotide sequences that were highly shared and had low generation probability. In a later analysis, a clonal expansion index was calculated for each public chain from normalized within-repertoire ranks of inferred template counts. In a later analysis, generation probabilities were computed with a VDJ recombination model fitted to out-of-frame rearrangements, and the resulting probabilities were checked against IGoR. Hypergeometric tests were used in a later analysis to score TCR-TCR, TCR-HLA and TCR-CMV co-occurrence, with a repertoire-size bias correction applied to the TCR pairs. False discovery rates were estimated in a later analysis by permuting HLA or CMV assignments 20 times. In a later analysis, co-occurring TCRs were grouped using DBSCAN, with TCRdist sequence similarity added in when clustering inside HLA-allele-positive subsets. Repertoires with fewer than 30,000 or more than 120,000 public chains were left out of co-occurrence clustering, as were four to six repertoires with anomalous nucleotide sharing. TCRdb holds this immuneACCESS table with in-frame rearrangements only. Some clones are missing; in checked studies, unresolved V genes explain under half, and the rest has no known cause. V and J calls plus clone size are reproduced from that table; the DNA served to infer D and trimming. The data table for this sample lists around 75,000 clones. Of the sample, approximately 1.5% falls within the top ten clones.

Here the chain combines TRBV10-3 and TRBJ2-3; 7 bases in between match TRBD2. The receptor was isolated from a woman in her sixties in good health and CMV-seronegative. Sequencing input: PBMCs. The DNA sequence follows: TGTGCCATCAGTGATCTTGTGGGAGGGAGCACAGATACGCAGTATTTT. Translated, it reads CAISDLVGGSTDTQYF.